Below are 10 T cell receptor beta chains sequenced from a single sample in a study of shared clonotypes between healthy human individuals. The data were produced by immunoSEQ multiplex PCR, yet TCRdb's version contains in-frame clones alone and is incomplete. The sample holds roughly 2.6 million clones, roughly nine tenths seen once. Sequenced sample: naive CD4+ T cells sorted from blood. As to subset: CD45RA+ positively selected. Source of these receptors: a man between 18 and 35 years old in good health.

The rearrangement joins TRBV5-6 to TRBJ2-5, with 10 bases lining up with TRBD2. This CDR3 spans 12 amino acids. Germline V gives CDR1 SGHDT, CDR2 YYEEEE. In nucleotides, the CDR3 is TGTGCAGGGGCTAGCGGGAGCAAGACCCAGTACTTC. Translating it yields CAGASGSKTQYF.

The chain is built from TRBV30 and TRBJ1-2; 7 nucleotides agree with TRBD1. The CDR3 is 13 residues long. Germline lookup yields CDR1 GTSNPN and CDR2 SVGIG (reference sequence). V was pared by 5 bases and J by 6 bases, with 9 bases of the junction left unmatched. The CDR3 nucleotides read TGTGCCTGGGGAATCGGGACAGTCCATGGCTACACCTTC. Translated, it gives CAWGIGTVHGYTF.

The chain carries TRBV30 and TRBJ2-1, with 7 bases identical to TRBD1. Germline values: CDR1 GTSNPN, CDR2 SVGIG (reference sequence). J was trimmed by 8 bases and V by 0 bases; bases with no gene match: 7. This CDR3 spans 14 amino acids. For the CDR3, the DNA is TGTGCCTGGAGTGTAGTCTCGGACAGGCATGAGCAGTTCTTC. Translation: CAWSVVSDRHEQFF.

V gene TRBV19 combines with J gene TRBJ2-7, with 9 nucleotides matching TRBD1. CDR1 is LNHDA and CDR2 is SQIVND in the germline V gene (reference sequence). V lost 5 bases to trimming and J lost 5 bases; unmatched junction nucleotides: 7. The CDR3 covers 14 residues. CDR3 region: CASSSTGGSHEQYF. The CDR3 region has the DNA TGTGCCAGTAGTTCGACAGGGGGAAGCCACGAGCAGTACTTC.

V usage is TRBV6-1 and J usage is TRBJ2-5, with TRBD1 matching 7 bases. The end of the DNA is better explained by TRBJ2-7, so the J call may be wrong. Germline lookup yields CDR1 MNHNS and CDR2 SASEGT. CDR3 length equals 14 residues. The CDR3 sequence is CASSTTGLSYEQYF. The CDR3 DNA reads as TGTGCCAGCAGTACGACAGGGCTCTCCTACGAGCAGTACTTC.

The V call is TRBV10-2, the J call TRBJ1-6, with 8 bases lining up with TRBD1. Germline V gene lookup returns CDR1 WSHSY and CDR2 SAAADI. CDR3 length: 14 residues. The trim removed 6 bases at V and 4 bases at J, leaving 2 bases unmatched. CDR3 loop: CASRGTGYNSPLHF. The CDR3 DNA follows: TGCGCCAGCAGAGGGACAGGTTATAATTCACCCCTCCACTTT.

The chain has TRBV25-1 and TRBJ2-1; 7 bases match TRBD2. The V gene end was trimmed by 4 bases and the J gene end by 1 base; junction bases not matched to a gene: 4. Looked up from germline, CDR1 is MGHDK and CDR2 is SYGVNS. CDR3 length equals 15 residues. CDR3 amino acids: CASSAVGGSYNEQFF. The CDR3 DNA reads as TGTGCCAGCAGTGCAGTGGGGGGGTCCTACAATGAGCAGTTCTTC. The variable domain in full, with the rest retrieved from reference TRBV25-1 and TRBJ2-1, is EADIYQTPRYLVIGTGKKITLECSQTMGHDKMYWYQQDPGMELHLIHYSYGVNSTEKGDLSSESTVSRIRTEHFPLTLESARPSHTSQYLCASSAVGGSYNEQFFGPGTRLTVL.

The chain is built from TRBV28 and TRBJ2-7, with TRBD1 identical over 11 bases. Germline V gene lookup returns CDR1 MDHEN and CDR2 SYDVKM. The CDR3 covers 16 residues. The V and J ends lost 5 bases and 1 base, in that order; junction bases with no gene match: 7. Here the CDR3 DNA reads TGTGCCAGCAGTCTCTCCGGGACAGGGGGGTCCTACGAGCAGTACTTC. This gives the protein CASSLSGTGGSYEQYF.

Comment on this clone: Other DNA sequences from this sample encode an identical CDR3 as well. The CDR3 loop reads CASSSGTDNSPLHF. DNA for the CDR3: TGCGCCAGCAGTTCCGGGACCGATAATTCACCCCTCCACTTT. The V call is TRBV5-1, the J call TRBJ1-6, with D possibly being TRBD1 (5 bases). The CDR3 runs 14 residues. From germline, CDR1 is SGHRS and CDR2 YFSETQ. V lost 5 bases to trimming and J lost 5 bases, with 11 bases between them.

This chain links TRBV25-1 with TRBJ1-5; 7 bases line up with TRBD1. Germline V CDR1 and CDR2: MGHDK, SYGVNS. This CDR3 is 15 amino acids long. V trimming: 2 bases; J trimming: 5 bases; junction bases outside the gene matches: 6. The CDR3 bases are TGTGCCAGCAGTGAAGGACAGGCCTTCCATCAGCCCCAGCATTTT. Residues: CASSEGQAFHQPQHF.